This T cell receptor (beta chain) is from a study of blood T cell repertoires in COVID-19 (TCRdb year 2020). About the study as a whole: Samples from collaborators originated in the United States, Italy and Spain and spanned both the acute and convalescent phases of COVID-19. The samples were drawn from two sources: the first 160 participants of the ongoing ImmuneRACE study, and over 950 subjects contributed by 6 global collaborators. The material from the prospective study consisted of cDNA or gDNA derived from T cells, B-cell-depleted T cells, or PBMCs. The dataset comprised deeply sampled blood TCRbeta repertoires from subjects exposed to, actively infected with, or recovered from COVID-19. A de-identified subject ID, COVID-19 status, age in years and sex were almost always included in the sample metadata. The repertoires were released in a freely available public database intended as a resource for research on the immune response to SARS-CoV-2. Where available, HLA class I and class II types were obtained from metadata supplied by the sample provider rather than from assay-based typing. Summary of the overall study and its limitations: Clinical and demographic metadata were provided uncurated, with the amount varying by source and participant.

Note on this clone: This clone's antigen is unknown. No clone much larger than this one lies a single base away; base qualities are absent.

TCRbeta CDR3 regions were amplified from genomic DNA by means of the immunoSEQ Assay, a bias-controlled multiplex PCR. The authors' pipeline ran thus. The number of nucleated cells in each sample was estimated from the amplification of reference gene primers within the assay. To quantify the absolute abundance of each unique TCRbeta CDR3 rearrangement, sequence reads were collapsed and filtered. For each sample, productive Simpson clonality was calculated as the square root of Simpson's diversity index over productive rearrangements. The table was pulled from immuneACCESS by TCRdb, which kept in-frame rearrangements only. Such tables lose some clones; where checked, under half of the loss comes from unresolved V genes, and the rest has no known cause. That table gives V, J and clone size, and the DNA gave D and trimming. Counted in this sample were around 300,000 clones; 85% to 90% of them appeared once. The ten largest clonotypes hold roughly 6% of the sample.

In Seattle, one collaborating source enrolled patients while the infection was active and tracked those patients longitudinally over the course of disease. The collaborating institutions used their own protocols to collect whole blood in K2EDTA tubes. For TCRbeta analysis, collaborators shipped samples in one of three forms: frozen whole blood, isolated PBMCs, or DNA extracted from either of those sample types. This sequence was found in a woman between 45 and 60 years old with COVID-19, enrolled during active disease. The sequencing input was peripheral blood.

The CDR3 protein: CASSKGLAEPTYEQYF. The sequenced DNA: TGTGCCAGCAGCAAGGGACTAGCGGAGCCTACCTACGAGCAGTACTTC. The V and J segments used are TRBV11-2 and TRBJ2-7, with 11 bases in between that match TRBD2. The germline V gene supplies CDR1 SGHAT and CDR2 FQNNGV. The CDR3 runs 16 amino acids, cysteine and phenylalanine included. CDR3 DNA only is kept here, 48 bases in frame from base 1. Here V drops 5 bases and J drops 2 bases, and the junction holds 8 bases not matched to any gene. Joined to the reference TRBV11-2 and TRBJ2-7 proteins, this CDR3 gives the full variable domain: EAGVAQSPRYKIIEKRQSVAFWCNPISGHATLYWYQQILGQGPKLLIQFQNNGVVDDSQLPKDRFSAERLKGVDSTLKIQPAKLEDSAVYLCASSKGLAEPTYEQYFGPGTRLTVT.